Below are 22 T cell receptor beta chains sequenced from a single sample in a study of CD8+ T cells in alopecia areata. cDNA prepared by RNA extraction and subsequent reverse transcription served as the template for sequencing. The repertoire was sequenced with immunoSEQ multiplex PCR; TCRdb's copy has only in-frame clones and lacks some. Altogether more than 95,000 clones are present, 40% to 55% being singletons, with the ten largest covering about 10%. The sequencing sample was made of NKG2D-low CD8+ T cells sorted from blood. The receptors originated from a human donor with alopecia areata.

This clone was found a few times. The chain employs TRBV29-1 and TRBJ2-3; 11 bases are shared with TRBD2. The trim removed 2 bases at V and 4 bases at J, leaving 8 bases unmatched. From germline, CDR1 is SQVTM and CDR2 ANQGSEA. This CDR3 has 16 amino acids. CDR3 DNA: TGCAGCGTTGAAATGTTGACTAGCGGGATTTCAGATACGCAGTATTTT. Encoded protein: CSVEMLTSGISDTQYF.

The chain couples TRBV27 to TRBJ1-2; D remains unclear. The ends were cut back, 5 bases at V and 2 bases at J, with 6 bases in the middle. This CDR3 has 12 amino acids. Germline loops: CDR1 MNHEY, CDR2 SMNVEV (reference sequence). This chain's CDR3 is CASSNSNYGYTF. The CDR3 DNA follows: TGTGCCAGCAGTAACAGCAACTATGGCTACACCTTC.

This clone was counted at least ten times. The rearrangement links TRBV7-9 to TRBJ2-6; D uncertain. CDR1 is SEHNR and CDR2 is FQNEAQ in the germline V gene (reference sequence). Trimming pared 5 bases from V and 0 bases from J, leaving 14 bases between. The CDR3 is 17 residues long. CDR3: CASSPPLGTSGANVLTF. CDR3 bases: TGTGCCAGCAGCCCCCCCCTCGGAACCTCTGGGGCCAACGTCCTGACTTTC.

The J gene is TRBJ2-7, the V gene TRBV7-9; 9 positions match TRBD1. The CDR3 extends over 14 amino acids. J gave up 0 bases and V 5 bases, and 2 bases lay outside the gene matches. The germline V gene has CDR1 SEHNR and CDR2 FQNEAQ (reference sequence). The CDR3 is CASSRTGASYEQYF. CDR3 sequence (DNA): TGTGCCAGCAGCCGGACAGGGGCCTCCTACGAGCAGTACTTC. Full variable domain (missing parts from reference TRBV7-9 and TRBJ2-7): DTGVSQNPRHKITKRGQNVTFRCDPISEHNRLYWYRQTLGQGPEFLTYFQNEAQLEKSRLLSDRFSAERPKGSFSTLEIQRTEQGDSAMYLCASSRTGASYEQYFGPGTRLTVT.

V is TRBV27 and J is TRBJ2-3; no clear D gene. CDR3 length: 12 amino acids. Looked up from germline, CDR1 is MNHEY and CDR2 is SMNVEV (reference sequence). Trimming cost V 8 bases and J 2 bases, with 8 bases left between them. The CDR3 nucleotides are TGTGCCAGCCAGGACGTCACAGATACGCAGTATTTT. Its translation: CASQDVTDTQYF.

The V gene is TRBV27, the J gene TRBJ2-5; D perhaps matches TRBD2 (6 bases). CDR1 and CDR2 (germline): MNHEY, SMNVEV (reference sequence). V was shortened by 7 bases and J by 5 bases, with 8 bases between the two germline ends. CDR3 size: 11 residues. In DNA, the CDR3 is TGTGCCAGCACTGGAGGGGAGACCCAGTACTTC. Its translation: CASTGGETQYF.

The chain uses TRBV30 and TRBJ2-1; tentative D call: TRBD2 (5 bases). Looked up from germline, CDR1 is GTSNPN and CDR2 is SVGIG (reference sequence). The CDR3 contains 15 residues. V lost 1 base, J lost 7 bases, and 17 bases lay in between. CDR3 residues: CAWSDSSLGENEQFF. The CDR3 DNA reads as TGTGCCTGGAGTGATTCGAGCCTCGGGGAGAATGAGCAGTTCTTC.

CDR3 residues: CSVGKGEDRDEQFF. CDR3 in DNA: TGCAGCGTTGGGAAGGGGGAGGACCGGGATGAGCAGTTCTTC. V is TRBV29-1 and J is TRBJ2-1; D may be TRBD1 or TRBD2 (6 bases each). This CDR3 has 14 amino acids. Germline V gives CDR1 SQVTM, CDR2 ANQGSEA. The V end was cut by 4 bases, the J end by 8 bases, with 18 bases between.

CDR3 amino acids: CSVEGKRVNEQFF. The CDR3 DNA is TGCAGCGTTGAAGGAAAGAGGGTCAATGAGCAGTTCTTC. This sequence joins TRBV29-1 and TRBJ2-1; a weak D match, TRBD2 (5 bases). CDR3 length equals 13 residues. Germline V gene sequence: CDR1 SQVTM, CDR2 ANQGSEA. The ends were cut back, 1 base at V and 6 bases at J, with 10 bases in the middle.

This clone was observed a few times. The chain uses TRBV7-9 and TRBJ2-1; D is unclear. This CDR3 is built from 11 residues. Trimming cost V 5 bases and J 6 bases, with 5 bases left between them. The germline V gene encodes CDR1 SEHNR and CDR2 FQNEAQ (reference sequence). CDR3 coding DNA: TGTGCCAGCAGCCCAACCAATGAGCAGTTCTTC. It specifies CASSPTNEQFF. The whole variable domain, filled in from reference TRBV7-9 and TRBJ2-1, reads DTGVSQNPRHKITKRGQNVTFRCDPISEHNRLYWYRQTLGQGPEFLTYFQNEAQLEKSRLLSDRFSAERPKGSFSTLEIQRTEQGDSAMYLCASSPTNEQFFGPGTRLTVL.

J is TRBJ1-1 and V is TRBV4-1; possible D gene TRBD1, 5 bases. The germline CDR1 and CDR2 sequences are MGHRA and YSYEKL. Trimming pared 0 bases from V and 8 bases from J, leaving 10 bases between. The CDR3 sequence is 13 residues long. Here the CDR3 DNA reads TGCGCCAGCAGCCAAGAGGTAGCAGGGGAAGCTTTCTTT. This sequence encodes CASSQEVAGEAFF.

The V gene is TRBV4-3, the J gene TRBJ2-7, with 7 nucleotides matching TRBD1. The CDR3 has 16 amino acids. Germline V gene sequence: CDR1 LGHNA, CDR2 YSLEER. V shed 0 bases, J shed 3 bases, and the junction held 8 bases outside the gene matches. In nucleotides, the CDR3 is TGCGCCAGCAGCCAAGAAACAGGGGCCCTCATCTACGAGCAGTACTTC. Translated: CASSQETGALIYEQYF.

This clone was seen a few times. The chain employs TRBV28 and TRBJ2-5; the D gene is possibly TRBD2 (5 bases). V gave up 6 bases and J gave up 13 bases, with 18 bases separating them. Germline V CDR1 and CDR2: MDHEN, SYDVKM. CDR3 size: 12 residues. The DNA for the CDR3 is TGTGCCAGCAGCTCCGCCTCTAGCAAGAGGTACTTC. Translation: CASSSASSKRYF.

In its sample, this clone was seen a few times. The gene calls are TRBV29-1 and TRBJ2-5; D gene unclear. The end of the DNA aligns better with TRBJ2-7, so the J call may be wrong. This CDR3 region has 12 residues. Germline-derived CDR1 and CDR2 are SQVTM and ANQGSEA. The CDR3 coding sequence is TGCAGCGTTGAGCAGTCCCCCTACGAGCAGTACTTC. Translation gives CSVEQSPYEQYF.

The chain couples TRBV5-1 to TRBJ1-1, with TRBD1 identical over 8 bases. CDR1 is SGHRS and CDR2 is YFSETQ in the germline V gene. The ends lost 5 bases at V and 8 bases at J; junction bases unmatched: 8. The CDR3 covers 13 residues. The CDR3 DNA follows: TGCGCCAGCAGACCTACAGGGGGAGGGGAAGCTTTCTTT. Protein: CASRPTGGGEAFF. Full variable domain (missing parts from reference TRBV5-1 and TRBJ1-1): KAGVTQTPRYLIKTRGQQVTLSCSPISGHRSVSWYQQTPGQGLQFLFEYFSETQRNKGNFPGRFSGRQFSNSRSEMNVSTLELGDSALYLCASRPTGGGEAFFGQGTRLTVV.

This clone was observed a few times. The genes are TRBV27 and TRBJ2-3, with TRBD2 identical over 8 bases. V was clipped by 7 bases and J by 5 bases; unmatched bases: 11. This CDR3 spans 15 amino acids. Per the germline V gene, CDR1 is MNHEY and CDR2 is SMNVEV (reference sequence). CDR3 nucleotides: TGTGCCAGCAATCCAGCGGGGGATGTAGTAGATACGCAGTATTTT. It specifies CASNPAGDVVDTQYF.

This clone was found a few times. V and J are TRBV13 and TRBJ2-1; 9 bases agree with TRBD1. Germline CDR1 PRHDT, CDR2 FYEKMQ (reference sequence). V lost 6 bases and J lost 5; bases outside the gene matches: 11. This CDR3 has 16 residues. The CDR3 DNA reads as TGTGCCAGCAGTTTATCGGGACAGGGAATAGACAATGAGCAGTTCTTC. Protein: CASSLSGQGIDNEQFF.

This clone has only one observation. The chain links TRBV30 to TRBJ2-7; D call uncertain. The V gene's germline CDR1 is GTSNPN and CDR2 SVGIG (reference sequence). The CDR3 contains 13 residues. V was shortened by 2 bases and J by 3 bases, with 11 bases between the two germline ends. This CDR3 is CAWSIGRIYEQYF. Here the CDR3 DNA reads TGTGCCTGGAGTATTGGCAGGATCTACGAGCAGTACTTC.

The V call is TRBV29-1, the J call TRBJ2-7; unclear D gene. Trimming removed 6 bases from V and 1 base from J, with 13 bases in between. This CDR3 contains 13 residues. Per the germline V gene, CDR1 is SQVTM and CDR2 is ANQGSEA. The CDR3 DNA follows: TGCAGCGTGTTATCGGACCGGTCCTACGAGCAGTACTTC. This codes for CSVLSDRSYEQYF.

This clone was observed a handful of times. The chain joins TRBV29-1 to TRBJ2-1, with 10 bases fitting TRBD1. This CDR3 is 13 amino acids long. Germline V gene sequence: CDR1 SQVTM, CDR2 ANQGSEA. V was pared by 8 bases and J by 8 bases, with 9 bases of the junction left unmatched. The CDR3 protein is CSTMTGGLDEQFF. CDR3 coding DNA: TGCAGCACTATGACAGGGGGCCTGGATGAGCAGTTCTTC.

At least ten counts were recorded for this clone. The chain links TRBV5-4 to TRBJ2-3; D is ambiguous. Germline CDR1 and CDR2: SGHNT and YYREEE (reference sequence). V was pared by 4 bases and J by 5 bases, with 8 bases between. The CDR3 totals 12 residues. CDR3 bases: TGTGCCAGCAGCGCGTCCGGAGATACGCAGTATTTT. Amino acids: CASSASGDTQYF.

J is TRBJ1-1 and V is TRBV29-1, with TRBD1 identical over 7 bases. The CDR3 loop spans 12 amino acids. V shed 7 bases and J 3 bases; nucleotides not matched to a gene: 5. Germline assignment: CDR1 SQVTM and CDR2 ANQGSEA. As DNA, the CDR3 is TGCAGCGGACAGGGTTCGGACACTGAAGCTTTCTTT. Protein product: CSGQGSDTEAFF.